Listed below are T cell receptor beta chains from one sample, sequenced in a study of T cell repertoires in cytomegalovirus infection. The antigens these receptors bind are not known. TCRdb called the reads again in MiXCR, with one record for every CDR3 protein. The table has roughly 990,000 distinct CDR3 sequences, 25% to 40% seen once; the top ten hold around an eighth. The source was cultured CD8+ T cells from PBMCs, collected from culture after CMV antigen stimulation. Receptors originate from a human donor in good health (CMV status not recorded). Some clones in this sample may be carry-over from other donors' samples. Both conserved end residues are part of each CDR3. A D gene is named only where the DNA matches it firmly. Not every row has a clone size; where given, it reads once, few, many or a size class.

-,few,TRBJ1-2,TRBV7-9,CASSLGGIPLTF,TGTGCCAGCAGCTTAGGCGGGATCCCCCTAACCTTC
-,many,TRBJ1-3,TRBV7-2,CASSLAGRSGNTIYF,TGTGCCAGCAGCTTAGCTGGCAGATCTGGAAACACCATATATTTT
-,-,TRBJ2-5,TRBV28,CASSLNGEVQETQYF,TGTGCCAGCAGTTTAAACGGCGAGGTTCAAGAGACCCAGTACTTC
TRBD1,many,TRBJ1-1,TRBV7-2,CARNDRDNTEAFF,TGTGCCAGGAACGACAGGGACAACACTGAAGCTTTCTTT
-,-,TRBJ2-5,TRBV25-1,CASSEMGGQETQYF,TGTGCCAGCAGTGAGATGGGGGGACAAGAGACCCAGTACTTC
-,few,TRBJ2-1,TRBV18,CASSPPASRRTNEQFF,TGTGCCAGCTCACCACCGGCATCGCGCCGAACCAATGAGCAGTTCTTC
TRBD1,-,TRBJ2-5,TRBV20-1,CSARILDRAGTQYF,TGCAGTGCTAGAATACTCGACAGGGCGGGGACCCAGTACTTC
-,-,TRBJ2-5,TRBV20-1,CSASQWQGGLETQYF,TGCAGTGCTAGTCAATGGCAGGGCGGGCTCGAGACCCAGTACTTC
TRBD1,few,TRBJ1-5,TRBV27,CASSWGTGSNQPQHF,TGTGCCAGCAGCTGGGGGACAGGGAGCAATCAGCCCCAGCATTTT
TRBD1,-,TRBJ1-1,TRBV6-2/TRBV6-3,CASSTRDRPHTEAFF,TGTGCCAGCAGTACTCGGGACAGGCCTCACACTGAAGCTTTCTTT
-,few,TRBJ2-5,TRBV3-1,CASSQTDSGETQYF,TGTGCCAGCAGCCAGACCGACAGTGGAGAGACCCAGTACTTC
-,-,TRBJ1-2,TRBV2,CASSEAPNYGYTF,TGTGCCAGCAGTGAAGCGCCTAACTATGGCTACACCTTC
-,-,TRBJ1-2,TRBV27,CASSDTGTAFYGYTF,TGTGCCAGCAGTGATACCGGTACAGCCTTTTATGGCTACACCTTC
-,-,TRBJ1-5,TRBV19,CASRTPGDYDQPQHF,TGTGCCAGTAGGACTCCCGGGGATTACGATCAGCCCCAGCATTTT
-,few,TRBJ1-2,TRBV29-1,CSVRGGTETNYGYTF,TGCAGCGTCCGGGGGGGGACGGAGACTAACTATGGCTACACCTTC
-,-,TRBJ2-7,TRBV6-2/TRBV6-3,CASSYSQFYEQYF,TGTGCCAGCAGTTATTCTCAGTTCTACGAGCAGTACTTC
-,few,TRBJ1-5,TRBV28,CASSLFYRGVNQPQHF,TGTGCCAGCAGTTTGTTCTATCGGGGGGTTAATCAGCCCCAGCATTTT